This T cell receptor (beta chain) is from a study of cytomegalovirus exposure and HLA in healthy donors. General study points: Associated with cytomegalovirus, according to the listing, were 150 to 200 TCR beta chains.

This clone was detected only a few times. No antigen is known for it. The ends were cut back, 5 bases at V and 6 bases at J, with 14 bases in the middle. Per germline, CDR1 MNHEY and CDR2 SVGAGI. This CDR3 comprises 14 residues. PCR primers comprised 60 Vbeta and 13 Jbeta primers. Sequencing was performed with immunoSEQ multiplex PCR; in TCRdb, only in-frame clones are kept and a portion is missing. This sample has approximately 170,000 clones, with about 64% found just once. The receptor was isolated from a man aged 50-60 years in good health and CMV-seronegative. Sample: PBMCs. This chain links TRBV6-5 with TRBJ1-5; D may be TRBD1 (5 bases). The CDR3 here is CASSGTVGGQPQHF. The DNA for the CDR3 is TGTGCCAGCAGTGGGACGGTGGGGGGTCAGCCCCAGCATTTT.